This TCR beta chain was profiled in a study of T cell repertoires in cytomegalovirus infection (dated by TCRdb to between 2019 and 2020). With respect to the entire study: Alongside well-studied HLA-B-restricted epitopes, the peptide stimulations were aimed at recently identified HLA-C-restricted CMV epitopes, whose presentation resists viral immunomodulation. The HLA type of each donor mattered for the analysis, because public TCR beta signatures pointed to carriage of CMV infection along with the matching HLA type.

These reads were obtained on an Illumina HiSeq 1500. TCRdb passed the public sequencing reads through fastp at Q25 and MiXCR, retaining productive beta sequences. Records with the same CDR3 protein are collapsed into one entry carrying the most frequent genes and DNA. For this sample there are roughly 170,000 distinct CDR3 sequences; about 20% appear just once. Together, the top ten hold 25% of the sample. This clonotype was counted a single time. The antigen it binds to is not known. It has no much larger one-base neighbor in the sample; base qualities were not kept. A single read makes a weak case. The paper's findings and limits, for the study overall: In both this cohort and an independent cohort of over 350 donors, the cumulative frequency of public TCR beta family members distinguished carriers of CMV infection plus the relevant HLA type. The ex vivo response was dominated by HLA-C-restricted CMV-specific TCR beta clonotypes, which also provided the single most frequent clonotype in two of eight donors.

Taken with the paper, the label for treatment or condition translates to: in vitro stimulation with specific CMV peptide epitopes to enrich CMV-specific T cells. The CDR3 has 19 amino acids, counting the end cysteine and phenylalanine. Only CDR3 DNA remains: 57 bases, in frame from the first base. V and J are truncated by 2 bases and 4 bases respectively, leaving an intervening sequence of 23 bases. This TCR was sampled from a human donor in good health (CMV status not recorded). Some clones in this sample may be carry-over from other donors' samples. Recombination connected TRBV12-3 or TRBV12-4 to TRBJ2-2; the D gene is tentatively TRBD1 or TRBD2, each matching 5 bases. The specimen comprised CD8+ T cells from cultured PBMCs, sampled from culture after CMV antigen stimulation. The nucleotide sequence reads TGTGCCAGCAGTTTAACCCCAGGGACCACTATACACCTCACCGGGGAGCTGTTTTTT. Its product reads: CASSLTPGTTIHLTGELFF.